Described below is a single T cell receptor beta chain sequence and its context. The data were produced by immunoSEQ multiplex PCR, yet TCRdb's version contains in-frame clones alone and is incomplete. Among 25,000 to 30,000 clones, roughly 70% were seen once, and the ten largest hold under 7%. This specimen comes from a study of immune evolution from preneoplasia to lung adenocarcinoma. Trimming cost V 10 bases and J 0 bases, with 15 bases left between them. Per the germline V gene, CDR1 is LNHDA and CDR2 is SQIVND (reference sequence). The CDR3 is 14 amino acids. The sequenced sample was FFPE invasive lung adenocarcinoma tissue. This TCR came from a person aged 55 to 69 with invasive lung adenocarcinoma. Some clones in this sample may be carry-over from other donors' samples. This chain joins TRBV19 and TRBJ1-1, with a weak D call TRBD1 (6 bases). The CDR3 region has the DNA TGTGCCACCTTACCGGGGGCCATGAACACTGAAGCTTTCTTT. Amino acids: CATLPGAMNTEAFF.